This record looks at one TCR beta chain sequence and its context. Its antigen is unidentified. Participants living with HIV all received treatment in the United States. These data originate in a study of long-term antiretroviral therapy in people with HIV. Assay version v3.0 of immunoSEQ was used, and it was run at survey level. The table came from immunoSEQ multiplex PCR; TCRdb's copy has only in-frame clones and leaves some out. The sample contains over 25,000 clones, approximately 96% of which appear only once. Study results and limitations: Narrower CDR3 length ranges marked HIV repertoires relative to controls.

The junction had 25 bases not matched to a gene; V was cut back by 7 bases and J by 4 bases. The CDR3 sequence is 19 residues long. Germline CDR1 MRHNA, CDR2 SNTAGT. The chain couples TRBV6-4 to TRBJ2-7, with 7 bases fitting TRBD2. The source material was unsorted PBMCs, sampled approximately 6.8 years after starting antiretroviral therapy. This clonotype was obtained from a man younger than 40 with HIV. CDR3 DNA sequence: TGTGCCAGCATGGGCGGGAGTCCCCGTCAACCCCCTACCGATTACGAGCAGTACTTC. Its translation: CASMGGSPRQPPTDYEQYF.